A selection of T cell receptor beta chains follows, all from one sample in a study of early T cells in non-severe SARS-CoV-2 infection. TCRdb re-analysed the 5' RACE reads in MiXCR, keeping a single row per CDR3 protein. The sample contains approximately 69,000 distinct CDR3 sequences, about an eighth of which appear only once. Specimen: whole blood, collected at baseline. These receptors came from an adult who was a healthcare worker with PCR-confirmed SARS-CoV-2 infection or an uninfected control (not recorded which). Both conserved end residues are part of each CDR3. D genes are given only for firm matches. Rows may omit the clone size; those that give it use once, few, many or a size class.

size | J | V | D | DNA | CDR3
many | TRBJ2-7 | TRBV5-1 | - | TGCGCCAGCAGCTTGGGGGCAGGGGTTTACTACGAGCAGTACTTC | CASSLGAGVYYEQYF
few | TRBJ1-1 | TRBV11-2 | TRBD1 | TGTGCCAGCAGCCGGGACAGGACTGAAGCTTTCTTT | CASSRDRTEAFF
- | TRBJ1-1 | TRBV7-2 | - | TGTGCCAGCAGCTTGATGGCCCTGGGGGACACTGAAGCTTTCTTT | CASSLMALGDTEAFF
- | TRBJ2-7 | TRBV18 | TRBD1 | TGTGCCAGCTCACCTAGTCGGGACAGGGGGCCATTGTTCTACGAGCAGTACTTC | CASSPSRDRGPLFYEQYF
many | TRBJ1-5 | TRBV7-9 | TRBD1 | TGTGCCAGCAGCTTAATTGACAGGGGGCCCCAGCATTTT | CASSLIDRGPQHF
few | TRBJ2-7 | TRBV7-9 | - | TGTGCCAGCAGTCCTCTAGCGCGCTCCTACGAGCAGTACTTC | CASSPLARSYEQYF
few | TRBJ2-7 | TRBV29-1 | TRBD1 | TGCAGCGTGGCGGGACAGGTCTCCTACGAGCAGTACTTC | CSVAGQVSYEQYF
many | TRBJ2-1 | TRBV6-6 | TRBD1 | TGTGCCAGCAGTTACGGCCAGGGGGCTGCCAATGAGCAGTTCTTC | CASSYGQGAANEQFF
- | TRBJ2-7 | TRBV20-1 | TRBD1 | TGCAGTGCTGCCGGACAGGGGTACTACGAGCAGTACTTC | CSAAGQGYYEQYF
many | TRBJ1-4 | TRBV18 | TRBD1 | TGTGCCAGCTCACCACCGGGACAGATTAATGAAAAACTGTTTTTT | CASSPPGQINEKLFF
many | TRBJ1-1 | TRBV29-1 | - | TGCAGCGTTGATAGGGGAATGAACACTGAAGCTTTCTTT | CSVDRGMNTEAFF
few | TRBJ2-7 | TRBV20-1 | TRBD1 | TGCAGTGCGAGACAGGGTCCCTACGAGCAGTACTTC | CSARQGPYEQYF
many | TRBJ1-6 | TRBV7-2 | TRBD1 | TGTGCCAGCAGCTTAGCAGGGGGCGCGGATTCACCCCTCCACTTT | CASSLAGGADSPLHF
many | TRBJ1-2 | TRBV20-1 | - | TGCAGTGCTAGAGAAGCTCGCTATGGCTACACCTTC | CSAREARYGYTF
- | TRBJ2-7 | TRBV5-6 | - | TGTGCCAGCAGCTTGACAGGCCCGGGTGAGCAGTACTTC | CASSLTGPGEQYF
- | TRBJ1-5 | TRBV5-1 | - | TGCGCCAGCAGATTTGATATGGATCAGCCCCAGCATTTT | CASRFDMDQPQHF
few | TRBJ2-1 | TRBV10-3 | - | TGTGCCATCAGTGGACGGGGTTCTAGGACCTACAATGAGCAGTTCTTC | CAISGRGSRTYNEQFF
many | TRBJ2-1 | TRBV7-2 | TRBD2 | TGTGCCAGCAGCTCGGGACTAGCGGGAGTAGAACGATTCTTC | CASSSGLAGVERFF
once | TRBJ2-7 | TRBV3-1 | - | TGTGCCAGCAGCCAAGACGCCGGATCCTACGAGCAGTACTTC | CASSQDAGSYEQYF
many | TRBJ2-5 | TRBV7-2 | TRBD2 | TGTGCCAGCAGCTTAGTTGCGGGAGGGGAGACCCAGTACTTC | CASSLVAGGETQYF
many | TRBJ2-7 | TRBV30 | - | TGTGCCTGGAGGTGGGGCTTCCTCGGGGAGCAGTACTTC | CAWRWGFLGEQYF
many | TRBJ2-7 | TRBV7-8 | - | TGTGCCAGCAGCTTATACGTTGGGCTAGCAGATACCTACGAGCAGTACTTC | CASSLYVGLADTYEQYF
many | TRBJ2-7 | TRBV6-2/TRBV6-3 | TRBD1 | TGTGCCAGCAGTGGACAGGGGAAACGCGAGCAGTACTTC | CASSGQGKREQYF
few | TRBJ2-1 | TRBV2 | - | TGTGCCAGCCGGTTGTGGGAGACCCGATTCTTC | CASRLWETRFF
few | TRBJ2-1 | TRBV6-2/TRBV6-3 | - | TGTGCCAGCCGTGACTCGCGCGACAATGAGCAGTTCTTC | CASRDSRDNEQFF
- | TRBJ2-1 | TRBV24-1 | - | TGTGCCACCAGTGATTCGACACCCCCGAGCTCCTACAATGAGCAGTTCTTC | CATSDSTPPSSYNEQFF
- | TRBJ2-2 | TRBV4-2 | - | TGTGCCTGCAGCCCCACACTAGGGTCGGATACCGGGGAGCTGTTTTTT | CACSPTLGSDTGELFF
- | TRBJ2-1 | TRBV18 | TRBD2 | TGTGCCAGTTCGCCCACTAGCGGTTTCTACAATGAGCAGTTCTTC | CASSPTSGFYNEQFF
many | TRBJ2-7 | TRBV20-1 | - | TGCAGTGCTAGCGACACAGGGACCCCCTCAACACCGGGCGAGCAGTACTTC | CSASDTGTPSTPGEQYF
few | TRBJ2-1 | TRBV5-4 | - | TGTGCCAGCATCGACAGGGGGGGACTAGTCTCCAATGAGCAGTTCTTC | CASIDRGGLVSNEQFF
- | TRBJ1-2 | TRBV19 | - | TGTGCCAGTAGTGCAGGAGGCGCGGACTATGGCTACACCTTC | CASSAGGADYGYTF
few | TRBJ2-7 | TRBV11-2 | - | TGTGCCAGCAGCCCAGGCTGGACCGACGAGCAGTACTTC | CASSPGWTDEQYF
- | TRBJ1-4 | TRBV6-5 | TRBD1 | TGTGCCAGCAGTGAGCAGGGGGGAACTAATGAAAAACTGTTTTTT | CASSEQGGTNEKLFF
few | TRBJ2-5 | TRBV20-1 | - | TGCAGTGCTAGAAGGGGCCTTGAAGAGACCCAGTACTTC | CSARRGLEETQYF
- | TRBJ2-2 | TRBV12-3/TRBV12-4 | TRBD2 | TGTGCCAGCAGTTTGGGACTAGCGGGAGGGCTGAACACCGGGGAGCTGTTTTTT | CASSLGLAGGLNTGELFF
few | TRBJ2-7 | TRBV12-3/TRBV12-4 | - | TGTGCCAGCAGAACGGACAAAGCCTACGAGCAGTACTTC | CASRTDKAYEQYF
few | TRBJ2-7 | TRBV19 | - | TGTGCCAGTAGTATTTCGATTTTCGGCGACTACGAGCAGTACTTC | CASSISIFGDYEQYF
few | TRBJ1-1 | TRBV29-1 | - | TGCAGCGTTGAAACTCGGTGGAACACTGAAGCTTTCTTT | CSVETRWNTEAFF
few | TRBJ2-7 | TRBV7-6 | - | TGTGCCAGCAGCCCATCCCCGGCCTACGAGCAGTACTTC | CASSPSPAYEQYF
many | TRBJ2-1 | TRBV9 | TRBD1 | TGTGCCAGCAGCGGGGACAGGGGTGAGCAGTTCTTC | CASSGDRGEQFF
- | TRBJ2-7 | TRBV6-6 | - | TGTGCCAGCATCGGAGGGGGCGGACAGTACTTC | CASIGGGGQYF
many | TRBJ2-1 | TRBV11-2 | TRBD2 | TGTGCCAGCAGCTTAACGACTAGCGTAATCATTATAGACAATGAGCAGTTCTTC | CASSLTTSVIIIDNEQFF
- | TRBJ2-2 | TRBV12-3/TRBV12-4 | TRBD2 | TGTGCCAGCAGCCCAATTAGCGGGGGTACCGGGGAGCTGTTTTTT | CASSPISGGTGELFF
few | TRBJ1-3 | TRBV4-1 | TRBD1 | TGCGCCAGCAGCCAAGGAGGACAGGGGTACGGAAACACCATATATTTT | CASSQGGQGYGNTIYF
- | TRBJ1-6 | TRBV12-3/TRBV12-4 | - | TGTGCCAGCAGTTTAGACCGTTCACCCCTCCACTTT | CASSLDRSPLHF